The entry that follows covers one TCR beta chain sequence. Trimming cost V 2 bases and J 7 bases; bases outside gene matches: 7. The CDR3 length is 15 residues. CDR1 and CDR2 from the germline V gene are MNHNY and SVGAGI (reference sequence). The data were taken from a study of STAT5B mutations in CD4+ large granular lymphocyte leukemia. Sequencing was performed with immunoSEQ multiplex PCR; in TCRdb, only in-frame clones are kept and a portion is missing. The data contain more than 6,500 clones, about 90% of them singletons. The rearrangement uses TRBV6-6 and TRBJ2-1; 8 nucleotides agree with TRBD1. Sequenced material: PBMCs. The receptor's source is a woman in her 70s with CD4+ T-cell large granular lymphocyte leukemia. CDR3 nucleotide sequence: TGTGCCAGCAGTTACGTGCAGGGGGCCGGAAATGAGCAGTTCTTC. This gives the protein CASSYVQGAGNEQFF.